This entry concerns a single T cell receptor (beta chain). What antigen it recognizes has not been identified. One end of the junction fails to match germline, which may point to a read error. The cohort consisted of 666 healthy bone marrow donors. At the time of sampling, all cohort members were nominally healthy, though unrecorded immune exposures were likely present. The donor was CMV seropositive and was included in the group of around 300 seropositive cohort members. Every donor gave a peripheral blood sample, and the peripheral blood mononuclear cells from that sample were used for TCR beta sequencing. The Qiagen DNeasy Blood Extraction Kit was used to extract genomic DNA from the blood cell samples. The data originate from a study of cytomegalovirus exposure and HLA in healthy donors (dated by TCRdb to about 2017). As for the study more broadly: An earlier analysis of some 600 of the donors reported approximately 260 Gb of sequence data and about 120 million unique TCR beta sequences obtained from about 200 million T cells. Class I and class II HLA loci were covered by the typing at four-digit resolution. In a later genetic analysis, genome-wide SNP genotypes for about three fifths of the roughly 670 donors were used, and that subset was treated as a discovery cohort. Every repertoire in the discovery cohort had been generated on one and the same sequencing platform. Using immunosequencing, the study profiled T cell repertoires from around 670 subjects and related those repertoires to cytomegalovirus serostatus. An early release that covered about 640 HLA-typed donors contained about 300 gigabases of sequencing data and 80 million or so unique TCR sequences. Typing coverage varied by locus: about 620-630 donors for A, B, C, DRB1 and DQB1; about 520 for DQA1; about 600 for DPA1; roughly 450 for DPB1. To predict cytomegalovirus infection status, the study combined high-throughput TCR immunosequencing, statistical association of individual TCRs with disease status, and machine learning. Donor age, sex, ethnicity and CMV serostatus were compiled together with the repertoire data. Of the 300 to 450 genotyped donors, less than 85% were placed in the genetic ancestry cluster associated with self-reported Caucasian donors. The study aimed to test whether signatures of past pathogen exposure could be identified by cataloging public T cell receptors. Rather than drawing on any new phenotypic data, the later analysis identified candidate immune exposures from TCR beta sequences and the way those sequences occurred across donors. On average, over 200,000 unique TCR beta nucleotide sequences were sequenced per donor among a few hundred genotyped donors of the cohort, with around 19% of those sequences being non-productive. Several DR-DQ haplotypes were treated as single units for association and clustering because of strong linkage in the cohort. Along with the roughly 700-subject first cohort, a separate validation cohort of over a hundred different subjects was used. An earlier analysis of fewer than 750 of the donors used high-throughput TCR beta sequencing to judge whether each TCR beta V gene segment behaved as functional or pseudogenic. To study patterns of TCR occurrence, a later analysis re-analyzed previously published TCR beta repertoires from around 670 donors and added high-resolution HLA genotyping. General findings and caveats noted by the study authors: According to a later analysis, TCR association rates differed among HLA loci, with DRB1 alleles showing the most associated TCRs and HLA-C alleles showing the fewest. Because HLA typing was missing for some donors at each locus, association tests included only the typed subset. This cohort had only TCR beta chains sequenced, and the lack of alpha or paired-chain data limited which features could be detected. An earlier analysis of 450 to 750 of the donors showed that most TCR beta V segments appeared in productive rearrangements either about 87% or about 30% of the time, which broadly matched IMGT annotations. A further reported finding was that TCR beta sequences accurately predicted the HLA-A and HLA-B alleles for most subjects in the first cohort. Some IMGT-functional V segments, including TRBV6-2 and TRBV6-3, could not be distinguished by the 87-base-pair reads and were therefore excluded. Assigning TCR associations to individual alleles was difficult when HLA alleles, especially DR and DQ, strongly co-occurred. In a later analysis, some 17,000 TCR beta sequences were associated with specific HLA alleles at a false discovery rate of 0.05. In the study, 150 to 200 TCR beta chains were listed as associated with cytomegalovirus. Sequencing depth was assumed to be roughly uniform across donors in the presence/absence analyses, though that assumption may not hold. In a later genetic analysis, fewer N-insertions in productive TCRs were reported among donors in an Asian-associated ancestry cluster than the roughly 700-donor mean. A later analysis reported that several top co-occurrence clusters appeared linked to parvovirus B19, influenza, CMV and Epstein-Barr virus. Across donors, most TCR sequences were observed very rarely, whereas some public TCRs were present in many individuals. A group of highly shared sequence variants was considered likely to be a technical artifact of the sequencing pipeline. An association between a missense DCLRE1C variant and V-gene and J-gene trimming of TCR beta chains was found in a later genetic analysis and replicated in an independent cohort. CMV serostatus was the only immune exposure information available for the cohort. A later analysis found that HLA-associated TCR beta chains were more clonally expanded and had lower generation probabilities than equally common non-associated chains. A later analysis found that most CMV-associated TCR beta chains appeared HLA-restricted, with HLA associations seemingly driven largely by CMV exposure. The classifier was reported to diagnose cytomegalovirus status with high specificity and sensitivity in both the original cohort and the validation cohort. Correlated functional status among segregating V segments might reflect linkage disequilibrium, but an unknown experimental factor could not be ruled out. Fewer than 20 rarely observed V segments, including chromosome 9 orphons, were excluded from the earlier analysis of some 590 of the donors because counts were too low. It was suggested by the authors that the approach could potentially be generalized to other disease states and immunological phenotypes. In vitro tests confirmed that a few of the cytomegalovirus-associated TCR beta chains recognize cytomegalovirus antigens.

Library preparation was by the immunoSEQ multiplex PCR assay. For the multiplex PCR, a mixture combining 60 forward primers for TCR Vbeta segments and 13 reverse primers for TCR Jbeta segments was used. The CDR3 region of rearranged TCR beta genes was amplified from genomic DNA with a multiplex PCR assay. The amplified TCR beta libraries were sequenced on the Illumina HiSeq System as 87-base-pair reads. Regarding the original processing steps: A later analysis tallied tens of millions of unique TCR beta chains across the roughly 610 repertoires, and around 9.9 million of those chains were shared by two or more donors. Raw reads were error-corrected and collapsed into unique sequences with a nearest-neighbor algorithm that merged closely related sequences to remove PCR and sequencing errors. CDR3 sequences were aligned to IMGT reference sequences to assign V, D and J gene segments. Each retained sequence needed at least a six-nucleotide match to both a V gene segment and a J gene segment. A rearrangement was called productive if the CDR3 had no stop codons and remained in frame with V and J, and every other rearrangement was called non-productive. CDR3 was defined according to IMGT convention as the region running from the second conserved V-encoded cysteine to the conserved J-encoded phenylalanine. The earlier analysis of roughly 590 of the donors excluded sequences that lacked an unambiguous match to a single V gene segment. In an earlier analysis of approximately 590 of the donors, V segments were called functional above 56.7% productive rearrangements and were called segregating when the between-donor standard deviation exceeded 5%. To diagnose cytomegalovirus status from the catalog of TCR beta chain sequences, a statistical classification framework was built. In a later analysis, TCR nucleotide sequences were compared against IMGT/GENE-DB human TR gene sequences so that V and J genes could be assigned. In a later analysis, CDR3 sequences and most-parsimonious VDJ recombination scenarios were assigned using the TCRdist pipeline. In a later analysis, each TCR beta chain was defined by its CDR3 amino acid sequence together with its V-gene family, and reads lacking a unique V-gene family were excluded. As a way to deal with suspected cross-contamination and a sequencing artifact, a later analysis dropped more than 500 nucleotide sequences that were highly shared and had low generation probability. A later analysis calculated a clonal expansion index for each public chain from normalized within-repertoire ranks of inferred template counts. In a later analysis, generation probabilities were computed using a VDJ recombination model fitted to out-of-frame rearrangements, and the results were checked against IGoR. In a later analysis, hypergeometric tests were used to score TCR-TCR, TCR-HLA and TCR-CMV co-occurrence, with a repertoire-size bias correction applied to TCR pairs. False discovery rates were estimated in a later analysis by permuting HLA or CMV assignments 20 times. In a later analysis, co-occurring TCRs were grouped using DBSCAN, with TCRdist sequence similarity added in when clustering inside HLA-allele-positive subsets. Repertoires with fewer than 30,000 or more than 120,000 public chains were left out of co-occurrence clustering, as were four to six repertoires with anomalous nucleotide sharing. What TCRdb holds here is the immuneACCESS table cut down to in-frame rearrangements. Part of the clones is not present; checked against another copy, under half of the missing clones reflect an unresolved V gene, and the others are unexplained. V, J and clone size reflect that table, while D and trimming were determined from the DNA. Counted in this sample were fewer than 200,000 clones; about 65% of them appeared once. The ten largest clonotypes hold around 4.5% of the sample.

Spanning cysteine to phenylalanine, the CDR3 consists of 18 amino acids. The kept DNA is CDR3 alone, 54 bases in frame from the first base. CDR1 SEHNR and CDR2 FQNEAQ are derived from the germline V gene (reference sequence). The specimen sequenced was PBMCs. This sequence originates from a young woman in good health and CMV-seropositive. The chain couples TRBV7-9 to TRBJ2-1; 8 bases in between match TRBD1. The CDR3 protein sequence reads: CSSSDHVLPGQGGDEQFF. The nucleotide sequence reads TGTTCCAGCAGCGATCACGTCCTTCCCGGACAGGGTGGGGATGAGCAGTTCTTC.